This TCR beta chain comes out of a study of shared clonotypes between healthy human individuals. Sequencing was performed with immunoSEQ multiplex PCR; in TCRdb, only in-frame clones are kept and a portion is missing. The sample holds approximately 1,000,000 clones, 78% seen once. Worth noting for this clone: Its antigen is unidentified. In the same sample, other DNA sequences code for this CDR3.

Study-wide results and caveats: Sequencing depth was expected to affect clonotype sharing among donors.

Germline lookup yields CDR1 SEHNR and CDR2 FQNEAQ (reference sequence). The V end was cut by 1 base, the J end by 3 bases, with 13 bases between. This CDR3 comprises 15 residues. The source of this sequence is a young man in good health. Some clones in this sample may be carry-over from other donors' samples. Source material: memory CD4+ T cells from PBMCs. Stated subset: CD45RA-negative fraction. V and J are TRBV7-9 and TRBJ2-7, with a weak D call TRBD2 (5 bases). The DNA for the CDR3 is TGTGCCAGCAGCTTAGGCCGGGGTAGTCTCTACGAGCAGTACTTC. This gives the protein CASSLGRGSLYEQYF.